The sequence of this TCR beta chain was determined in a study of post-analysis software for immune sequencing data. Points from the study as a whole: Samples made in the same batch grouped tightly together by F measure. Patients with multiple sclerosis recorded significantly lower normalized Chao1 diversity than controls, the study found.

A word on this clonotype: What it binds is not known.

TCR beta cDNA libraries included unique molecular identifiers. T cells numbering roughly 0.85 to 11 million yielded 450,000 to 600,000 cDNA molecules. TCRdb re-called the PCR reads with MiXCR, one entry per CDR3 protein. The sample records 600,000 to 700,000 distinct CDR3 sequences, 59% being singletons. This receptor was identified in a girl aged 2-10 years with multiple sclerosis. Sequences were obtained from blood.

DNA for the CDR3: TGTGCCAGCAGTTTGTTCGGTGCGGATACGCAGTATTTT. This codes for CASSLFGADTQYF. The genes are TRBV12-3 or TRBV12-4 and TRBJ2-3; D remains ambiguous. Trimming shortened V by 3 bases and J by 6 bases, and 10 bases separated the two germline ends. The CDR3 has 13 residues.